Below are 6 T cell receptor beta chains sequenced from a single sample in a study of T cells in Graves' hyperthyroidism and ophthalmopathy. Amplification targeted TCR beta CDR3 regions from RNA transcripts. First-round RT-PCR with HTBI primers amplified the TCR CDR3 region. MiXCR was run by TCRdb on the multiplex PCR reads, yielding one entry per CDR3 protein. The sample lists about 580,000 distinct CDR3 sequences, around 13% occurring once. The sequencing sample was made of blood. The receptors stem from a woman in her 30s with Graves' hyperthyroidism that later progressed to Graves' ophthalmopathy.

This clonotype has a count of ten or more. The V call is TRBV20-1, the J call TRBJ2-5; D tentatively fits TRBD1 or TRBD2 (5 bases each). The CDR3 has 12 amino acids. The germline CDR1 and CDR2 sequences are DFQATT and SNEGSKA (reference sequence). V was trimmed by 6 bases and J by 5 bases, leaving 13 bases between them. The CDR3 sequence: CSAWDGGETQYF. The CDR3 region has the DNA TGCAGTGCATGGGACGGTGGGGAGACCCAGTACTTC.

This clonotype was counted only a few times. This chain joins TRBV5-6 and TRBJ1-1, with D uncertain. The CDR3 is 15 amino acids. CDR1 is SGHDT and CDR2 is YYEEEE in the germline V gene. V dropped 1 base and J dropped 5 bases, with 15 bases sitting between them. CDR3 protein: CASSLFGPSGTEAFF. CDR3 DNA sequence: TGTGCCAGCAGCTTGTTTGGTCCGAGTGGAACTGAAGCTTTCTTT.

This clonotype was observed many times. CDR3 in amino acids: CASSEDQRGNTGELFF. CDR3 in DNA: TGTGCCAGCAGTGAAGACCAGCGGGGAAACACCGGGGAGCTGTTTTTT. This chain links TRBV2 with TRBJ2-2; TRBD2 matches 7 bases. Germline lookup yields CDR1 SNHLY and CDR2 FYNNEI. Germline trimming cut 1 base from V and 2 bases from J; bases unmatched to any gene: 4. CDR3 length: 16 residues.

This clonotype was counted ten times or more. The V call is TRBV12-5, the J call TRBJ2-7, with D maybe TRBD1 (6 bases). CDR1 is LGHNT and CDR2 is FRNRAP in the germline V gene. This CDR3 is built from 14 residues. Between the trimmed V and J ends, which lost 5 bases and 4 bases, there was a span of 15 bases. In nucleotides, the CDR3 is TGTGCTAGTGGTCCTGGACAGACAATATACGAGCAGTACTTC. Translation: CASGPGQTIYEQYF. Looking up the rest from reference TRBV12-5 and TRBJ2-7 gives the full variable domain: DARVTQTPRHKVTEMGQEVTMRCQPILGHNTVFWYRQTMMQGLELLAYFRNRAPLDDSGMPKDRFSAEMPDATLATLKIQPSEPRDSAVYFCASGPGQTIYEQYFGPGTRLTVT.

The gene calls are TRBV29-1 and TRBJ2-6; no reliable D call. V lost 0 bases and J 4 bases, leaving 16 bases between the germline ends. CDR1 and CDR2 from the germline V gene are SQVTM and ANQGSEA. The CDR3 runs 17 residues. In nucleotides, the CDR3 is TGCAGCGTTGAAGAACGACAAGAGGCAGGAGGGGCCAACGTCCTGACTTTC. Translation gives CSVEERQEAGGANVLTF.

On this clonotype itself: This could be a read error, since a much larger clone is one nucleotide away. The chain couples TRBV6-5 to TRBJ1-3; the D gene is possibly TRBD1 (6 bases). The germline V gene has CDR1 MNHEY and CDR2 SVGAGI. Trimming cost V 2 bases and J 4 bases, with 9 bases left between them. The CDR3 spans 14 residues. CDR3 sequence (DNA): TGTGCCAGCAGTTACACAGGGCTCGGAAACACCATATATTTT. It yields the protein CASSYTGLGNTIYF.